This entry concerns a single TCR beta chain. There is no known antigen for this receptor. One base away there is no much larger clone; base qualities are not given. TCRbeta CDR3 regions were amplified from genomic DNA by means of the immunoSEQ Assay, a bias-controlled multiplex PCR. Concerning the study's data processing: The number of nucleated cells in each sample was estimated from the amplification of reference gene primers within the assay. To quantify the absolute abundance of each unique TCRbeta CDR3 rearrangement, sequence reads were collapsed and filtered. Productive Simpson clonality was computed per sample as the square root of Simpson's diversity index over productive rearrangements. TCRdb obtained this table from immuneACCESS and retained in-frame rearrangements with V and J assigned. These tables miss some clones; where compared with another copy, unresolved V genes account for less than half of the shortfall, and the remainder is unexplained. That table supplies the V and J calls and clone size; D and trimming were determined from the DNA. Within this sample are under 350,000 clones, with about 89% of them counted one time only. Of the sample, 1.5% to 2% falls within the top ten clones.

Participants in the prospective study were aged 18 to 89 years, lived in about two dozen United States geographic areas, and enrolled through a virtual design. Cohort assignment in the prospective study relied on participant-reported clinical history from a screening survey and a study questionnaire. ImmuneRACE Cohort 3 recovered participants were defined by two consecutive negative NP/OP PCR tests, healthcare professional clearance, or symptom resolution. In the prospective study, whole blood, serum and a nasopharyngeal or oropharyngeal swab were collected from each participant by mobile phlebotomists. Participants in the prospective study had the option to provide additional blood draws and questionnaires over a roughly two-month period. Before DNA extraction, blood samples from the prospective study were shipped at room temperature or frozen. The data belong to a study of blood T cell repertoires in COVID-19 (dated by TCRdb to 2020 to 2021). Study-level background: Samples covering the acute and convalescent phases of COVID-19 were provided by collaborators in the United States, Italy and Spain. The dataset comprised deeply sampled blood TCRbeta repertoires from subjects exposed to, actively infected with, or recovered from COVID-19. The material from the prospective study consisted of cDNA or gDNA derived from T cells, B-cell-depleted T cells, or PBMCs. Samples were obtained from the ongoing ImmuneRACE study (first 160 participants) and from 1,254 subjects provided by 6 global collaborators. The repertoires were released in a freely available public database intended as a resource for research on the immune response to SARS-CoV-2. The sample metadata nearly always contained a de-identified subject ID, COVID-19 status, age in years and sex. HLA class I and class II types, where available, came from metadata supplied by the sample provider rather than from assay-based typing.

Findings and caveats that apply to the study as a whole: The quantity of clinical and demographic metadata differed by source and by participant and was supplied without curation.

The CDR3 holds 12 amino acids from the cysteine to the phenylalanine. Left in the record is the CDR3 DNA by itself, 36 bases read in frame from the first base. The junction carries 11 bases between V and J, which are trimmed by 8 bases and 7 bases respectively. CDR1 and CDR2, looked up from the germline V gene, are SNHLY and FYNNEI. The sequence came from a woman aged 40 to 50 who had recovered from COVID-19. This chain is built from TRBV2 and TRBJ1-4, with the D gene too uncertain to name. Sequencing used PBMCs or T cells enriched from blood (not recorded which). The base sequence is TGTGCCAGCGGTAAAGGAGGTGAAAAACTGTTTTTT. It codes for CASGKGGEKLFF.